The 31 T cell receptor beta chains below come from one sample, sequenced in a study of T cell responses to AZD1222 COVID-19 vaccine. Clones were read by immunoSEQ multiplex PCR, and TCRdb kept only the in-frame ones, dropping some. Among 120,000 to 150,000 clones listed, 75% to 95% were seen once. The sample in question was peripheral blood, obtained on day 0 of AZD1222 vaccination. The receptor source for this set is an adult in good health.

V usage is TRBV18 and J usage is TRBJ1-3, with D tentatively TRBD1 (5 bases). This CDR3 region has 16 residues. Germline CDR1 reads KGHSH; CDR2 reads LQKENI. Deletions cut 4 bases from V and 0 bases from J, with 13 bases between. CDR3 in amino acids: CASSLKGPSSGNTIYF. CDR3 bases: TGTGCCAGCTCACTTAAGGGACCGAGCTCTGGAAACACCATATATTTT.

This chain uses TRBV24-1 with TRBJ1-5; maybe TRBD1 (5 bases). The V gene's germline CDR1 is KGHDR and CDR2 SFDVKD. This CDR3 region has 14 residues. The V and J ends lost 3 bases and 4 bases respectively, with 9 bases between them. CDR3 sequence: CATSDPTGNQPQHF. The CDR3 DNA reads TGTGCCACCAGTGATCCTACAGGTAATCAGCCCCAGCATTTT.

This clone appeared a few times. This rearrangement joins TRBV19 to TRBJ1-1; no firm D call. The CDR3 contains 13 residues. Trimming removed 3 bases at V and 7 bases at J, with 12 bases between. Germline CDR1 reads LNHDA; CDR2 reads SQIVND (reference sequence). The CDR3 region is CASSMLARLEAFF. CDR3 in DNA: TGTGCCAGTAGTATGCTTGCCAGACTTGAAGCTTTCTTT.

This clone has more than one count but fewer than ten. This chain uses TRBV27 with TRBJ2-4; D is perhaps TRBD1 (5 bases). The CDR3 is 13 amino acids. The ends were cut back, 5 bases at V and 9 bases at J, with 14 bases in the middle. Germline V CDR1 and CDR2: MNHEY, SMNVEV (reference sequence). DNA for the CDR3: TGTGCCAGCAGTGCCGGGCAGGGCAGCATTCAGTACTTC. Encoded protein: CASSAGQGSIQYF.

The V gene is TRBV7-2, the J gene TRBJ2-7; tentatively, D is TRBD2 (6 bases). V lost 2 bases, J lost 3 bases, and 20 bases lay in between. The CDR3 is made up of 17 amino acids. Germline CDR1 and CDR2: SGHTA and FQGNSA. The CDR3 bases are TGTGCCAGCAGCTTACGGACTATGAGCGTTACGGGCTACGAGCAGTACTTC. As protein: CASSLRTMSVTGYEQYF.

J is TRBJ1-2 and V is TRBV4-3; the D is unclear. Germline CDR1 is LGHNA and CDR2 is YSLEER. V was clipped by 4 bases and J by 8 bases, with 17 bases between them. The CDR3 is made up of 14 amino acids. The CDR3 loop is CASSPTIGIWGYTF. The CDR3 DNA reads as TGCGCCAGCAGCCCGACGATCGGGATTTGGGGCTACACCTTC.

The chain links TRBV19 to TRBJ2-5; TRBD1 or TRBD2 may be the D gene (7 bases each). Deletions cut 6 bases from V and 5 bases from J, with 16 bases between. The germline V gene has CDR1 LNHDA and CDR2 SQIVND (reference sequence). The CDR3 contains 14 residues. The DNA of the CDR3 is TGTGCCAGTAGCACACAGGGGCGGGGGGAGACCCAGTACTTC. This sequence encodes CASSTQGRGETQYF.

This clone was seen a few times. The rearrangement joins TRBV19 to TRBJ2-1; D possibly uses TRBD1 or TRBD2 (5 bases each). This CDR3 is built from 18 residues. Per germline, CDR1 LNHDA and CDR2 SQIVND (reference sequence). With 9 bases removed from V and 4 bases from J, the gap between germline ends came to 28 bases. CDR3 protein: CASQGEGSYRGSYNEQFF. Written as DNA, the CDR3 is TGTGCCAGCCAGGGAGAGGGGAGCTATAGGGGATCTTACAATGAGCAGTTCTTC.

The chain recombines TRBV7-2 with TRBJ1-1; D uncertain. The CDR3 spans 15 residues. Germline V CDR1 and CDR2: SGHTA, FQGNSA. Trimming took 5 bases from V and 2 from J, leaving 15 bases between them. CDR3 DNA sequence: TGTGCCAGCAGCACTTTCCGGGTCGTCAACACTGAAGCTTTCTTT. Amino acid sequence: CASSTFRVVNTEAFF.

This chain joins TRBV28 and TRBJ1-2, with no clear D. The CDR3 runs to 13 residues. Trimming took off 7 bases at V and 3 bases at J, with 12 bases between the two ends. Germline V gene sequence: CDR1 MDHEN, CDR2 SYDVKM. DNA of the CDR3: TGTGCCAGCAAATCTCTCGTGGACTATGGCTACACCTTC. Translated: CASKSLVDYGYTF.

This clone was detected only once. CDR3 DNA sequence: TGTGCCAGCAGCTCCGATCACGGCGCAGATACGCAGTATTTT. Residues: CASSSDHGADTQYF. The rearrangement joins TRBV7-2 to TRBJ2-3; D is uncertain. The CDR3 length is 14 residues. Trimming shortened V by 4 bases and J by 4 bases, and 12 bases separated the two germline ends. The germline gives CDR1 SGHTA, CDR2 FQGNSA.

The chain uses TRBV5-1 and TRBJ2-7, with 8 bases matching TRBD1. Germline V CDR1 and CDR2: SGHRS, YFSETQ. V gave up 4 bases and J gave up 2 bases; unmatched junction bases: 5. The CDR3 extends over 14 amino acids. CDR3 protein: CASSPGQGPYEQYF. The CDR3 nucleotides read TGCGCCAGCAGCCCTGGACAGGGACCCTACGAGCAGTACTTC.

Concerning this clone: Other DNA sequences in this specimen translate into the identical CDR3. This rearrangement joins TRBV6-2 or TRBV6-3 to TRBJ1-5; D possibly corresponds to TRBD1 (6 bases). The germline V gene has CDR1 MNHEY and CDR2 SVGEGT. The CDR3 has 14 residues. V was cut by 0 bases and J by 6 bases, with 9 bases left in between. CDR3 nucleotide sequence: TGTGCCAGCAGTTACTCGGGGGGCGGTCAGCCCCAGCATTTT. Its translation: CASSYSGGGQPQHF.

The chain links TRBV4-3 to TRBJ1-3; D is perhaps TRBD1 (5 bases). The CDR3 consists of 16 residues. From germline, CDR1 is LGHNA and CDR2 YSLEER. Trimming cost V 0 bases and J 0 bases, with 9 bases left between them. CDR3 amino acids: CASSQDRQSSGNTIYF. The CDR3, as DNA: TGCGCCAGCAGCCAAGACCGACAGAGCTCTGGAAACACCATATATTTT.

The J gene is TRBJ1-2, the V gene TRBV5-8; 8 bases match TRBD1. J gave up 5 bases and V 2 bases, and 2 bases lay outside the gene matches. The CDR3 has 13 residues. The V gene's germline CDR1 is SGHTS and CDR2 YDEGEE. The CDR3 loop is CASSFRQGYGYTF. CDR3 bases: TGTGCCAGCAGCTTCCGACAGGGGTATGGCTACACCTTC.

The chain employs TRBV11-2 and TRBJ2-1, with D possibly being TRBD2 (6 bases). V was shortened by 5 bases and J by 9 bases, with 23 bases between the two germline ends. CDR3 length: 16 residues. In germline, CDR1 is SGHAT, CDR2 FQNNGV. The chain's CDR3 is CASSPRPGTGEGEQFF. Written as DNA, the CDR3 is TGTGCCAGCAGCCCCCGACCCGGGACGGGGGAAGGTGAGCAGTTCTTC.

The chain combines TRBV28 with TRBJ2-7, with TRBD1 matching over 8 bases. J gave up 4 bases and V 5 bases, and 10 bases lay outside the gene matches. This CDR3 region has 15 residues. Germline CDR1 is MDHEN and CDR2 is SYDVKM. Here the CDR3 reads CASSPIRDRRYEQYF. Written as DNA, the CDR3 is TGTGCCAGCAGTCCAATCCGGGACAGGCGTTACGAGCAGTACTTC.

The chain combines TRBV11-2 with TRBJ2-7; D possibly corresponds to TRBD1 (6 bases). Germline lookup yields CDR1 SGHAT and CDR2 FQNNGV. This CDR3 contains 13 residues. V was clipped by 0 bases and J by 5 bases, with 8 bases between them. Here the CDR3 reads CASSLETGNEQYF. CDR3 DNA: TGTGCCAGCAGCTTAGAAACAGGGAACGAGCAGTACTTC.

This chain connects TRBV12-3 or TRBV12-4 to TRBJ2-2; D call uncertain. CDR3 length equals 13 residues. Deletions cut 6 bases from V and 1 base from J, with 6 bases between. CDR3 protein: CASRSGNTGELFF. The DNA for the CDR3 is TGTGCCAGCAGGTCAGGGAACACCGGGGAGCTGTTTTTT.

This chain's CDR3 is CAQGKEAYTF. The CDR3, as DNA: TGTGCACAGGGAAAAGAAGCCTACACCTTC. The chain employs TRBV30 and TRBJ1-2; maybe TRBD1 (6 bases). This CDR3 region has 10 residues. Germline lookup yields CDR1 GTSNPN and CDR2 SVGIG (reference sequence).

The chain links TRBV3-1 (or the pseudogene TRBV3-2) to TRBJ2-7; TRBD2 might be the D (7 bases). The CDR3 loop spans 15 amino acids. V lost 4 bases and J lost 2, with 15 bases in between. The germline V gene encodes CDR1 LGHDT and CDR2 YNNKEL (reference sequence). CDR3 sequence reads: CASSRGGRGTYEQYF. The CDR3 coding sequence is TGTGCCAGCAGCCGGGGGGGCAGGGGAACCTACGAGCAGTACTTC.

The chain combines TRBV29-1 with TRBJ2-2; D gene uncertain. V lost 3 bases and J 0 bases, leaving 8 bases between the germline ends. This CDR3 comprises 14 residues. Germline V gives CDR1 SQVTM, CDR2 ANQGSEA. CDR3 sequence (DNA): TGCAGCGTTGACGGTCAGGCGAACACCGGGGAGCTGTTTTTT. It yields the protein CSVDGQANTGELFF.

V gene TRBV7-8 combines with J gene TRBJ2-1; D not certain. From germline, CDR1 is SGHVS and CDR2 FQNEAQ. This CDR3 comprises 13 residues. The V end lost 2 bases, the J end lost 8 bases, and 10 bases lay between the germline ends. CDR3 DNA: TGTGCCAGCAGCTTAAATTTCGGATATGAGCAGTTCTTC. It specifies CASSLNFGYEQFF.

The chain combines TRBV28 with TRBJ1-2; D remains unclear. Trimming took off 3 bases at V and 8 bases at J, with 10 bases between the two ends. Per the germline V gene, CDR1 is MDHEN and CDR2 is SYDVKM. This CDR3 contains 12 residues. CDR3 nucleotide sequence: TGTGCCAGCAGTTTCACCGCGGGGGGCTACACCTTC. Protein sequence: CASSFTAGGYTF.

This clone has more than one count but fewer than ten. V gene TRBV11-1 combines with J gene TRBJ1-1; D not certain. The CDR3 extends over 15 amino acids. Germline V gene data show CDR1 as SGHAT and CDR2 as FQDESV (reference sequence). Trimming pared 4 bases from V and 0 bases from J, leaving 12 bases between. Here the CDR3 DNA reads TGTGCCAGCAGCTCTGAGGCCCAAATGAACACTGAAGCTTTCTTT. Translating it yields CASSSEAQMNTEAFF.

In DNA, the CDR3 is TGTGCCTCGGGGAGGGTAGGGGGACTTACTCATCAGCCCCAGCATTTT. It specifies CASGRVGGLTHQPQHF. V is TRBV7-2 and J is TRBJ1-5; TRBD1 is a possible D gene (6 bases). V lost 11 bases and J 5 bases, leaving 25 bases between the germline ends. Per germline, CDR1 SGHTA and CDR2 FQGNSA. The CDR3 extends over 16 amino acids.

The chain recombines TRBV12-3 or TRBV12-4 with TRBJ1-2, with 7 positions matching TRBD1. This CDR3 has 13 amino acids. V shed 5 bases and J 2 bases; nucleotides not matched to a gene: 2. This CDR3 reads CASSPDRNYGYTF. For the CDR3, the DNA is TGTGCCAGCAGTCCGGACAGGAACTATGGCTACACCTTC.

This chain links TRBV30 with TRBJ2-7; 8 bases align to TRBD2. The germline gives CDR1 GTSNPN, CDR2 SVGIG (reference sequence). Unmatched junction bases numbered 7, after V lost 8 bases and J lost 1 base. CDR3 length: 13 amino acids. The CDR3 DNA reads TGTGCCGGGGGAGTAGCGGGGTCCTACGAGCAGTACTTC. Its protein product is CAGGVAGSYEQYF. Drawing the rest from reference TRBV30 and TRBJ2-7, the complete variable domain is SQTIHQWPATLVQPVGSPLSLECTVEGTSNPNLYWYRQAAGRGLQLLFYSVGIGQISSEVPQNLSASRPQDRQFILSSKKLLLSDSGFYLCAGGVAGSYEQYFGPGTRLTVT.

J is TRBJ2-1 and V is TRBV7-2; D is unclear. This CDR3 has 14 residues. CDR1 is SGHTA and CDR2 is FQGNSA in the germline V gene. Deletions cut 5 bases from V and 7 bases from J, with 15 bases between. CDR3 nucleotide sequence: TGTGCCAGCAGCCCTCCTGTCCCTTCGAATGAGCAGTTCTTC. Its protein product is CASSPPVPSNEQFF.

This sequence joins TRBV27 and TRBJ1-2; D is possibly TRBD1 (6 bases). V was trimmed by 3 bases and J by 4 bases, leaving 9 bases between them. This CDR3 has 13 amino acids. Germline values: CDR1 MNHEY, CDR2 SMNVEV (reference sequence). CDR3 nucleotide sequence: TGTGCCAGCAGTTTGGGACACCTCTATGGCTACACCTTC. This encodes CASSLGHLYGYTF.

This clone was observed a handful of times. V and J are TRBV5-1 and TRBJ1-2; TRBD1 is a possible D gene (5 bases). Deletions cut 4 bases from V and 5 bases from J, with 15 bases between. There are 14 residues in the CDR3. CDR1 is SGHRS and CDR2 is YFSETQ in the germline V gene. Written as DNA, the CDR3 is TGCGCCAGCAGCGCGCCCGGGGCTGGGTATGGCTACACCTTC. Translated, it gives CASSAPGAGYGYTF. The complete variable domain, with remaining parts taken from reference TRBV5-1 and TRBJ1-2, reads KAGVTQTPRYLIKTRGQQVTLSCSPISGHRSVSWYQQTPGQGLQFLFEYFSETQRNKGNFPGRFSGRQFSNSRSEMNVSTLELGDSALYLCASSAPGAGYGYTFGSGTRLTVV.